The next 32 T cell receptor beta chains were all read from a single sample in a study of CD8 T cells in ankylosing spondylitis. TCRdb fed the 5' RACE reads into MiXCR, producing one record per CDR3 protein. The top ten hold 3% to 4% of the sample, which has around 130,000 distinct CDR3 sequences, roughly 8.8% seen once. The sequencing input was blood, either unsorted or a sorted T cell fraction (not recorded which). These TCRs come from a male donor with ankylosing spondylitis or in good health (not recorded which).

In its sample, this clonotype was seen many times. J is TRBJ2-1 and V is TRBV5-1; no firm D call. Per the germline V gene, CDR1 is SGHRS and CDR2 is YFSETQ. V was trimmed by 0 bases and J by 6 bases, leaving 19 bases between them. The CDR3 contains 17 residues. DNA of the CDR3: TGCGCCAGCAGCTTGGCGTACTGGTTGACATCCCCCAATGAGCAGTTCTTC. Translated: CASSLAYWLTSPNEQFF. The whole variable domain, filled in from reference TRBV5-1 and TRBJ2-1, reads KAGVTQTPRYLIKTRGQQVTLSCSPISGHRSVSWYQQTPGQGLQFLFEYFSETQRNKGNFPGRFSGRQFSNSRSEMNVSTLELGDSALYLCASSLAYWLTSPNEQFFGPGTRLTVL.

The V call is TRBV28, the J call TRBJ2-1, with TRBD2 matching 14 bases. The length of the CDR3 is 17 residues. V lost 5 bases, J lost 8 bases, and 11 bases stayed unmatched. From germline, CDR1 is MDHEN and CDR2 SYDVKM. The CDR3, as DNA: TGTGCCAGCAGTACCGGGACTAGCGGGAGTGCGGGCGATGAGCAGTTCTTC. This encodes CASSTGTSGSAGDEQFF.

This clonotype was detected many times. The CDR3 sequence is CASSQGLQGATNEKLFF. The CDR3 DNA is TGTGCCAGCAGCCAAGGTCTCCAGGGGGCAACTAATGAAAAACTGTTTTTT. The genes are TRBV3-1 and TRBJ1-4; 7 positions match TRBD1. The ends lost 1 base at V and 0 bases at J; junction bases unmatched: 5. Looked up from germline, CDR1 is LGHDT and CDR2 is YNNKEL (reference sequence). This CDR3 region has 17 residues. Full variable domain (outside the CDR3, taken from reference TRBV3-1 and TRBJ1-4): DTAVSQTPKYLVTQMGNDKSIKCEQNLGHDTMYWYKQDSKKFLKIMFSYNNKELIINETVPNRFSPKSPDKAHLNLHINSLELGDSAVYFCASSQGLQGATNEKLFFGSGTQLSVL.

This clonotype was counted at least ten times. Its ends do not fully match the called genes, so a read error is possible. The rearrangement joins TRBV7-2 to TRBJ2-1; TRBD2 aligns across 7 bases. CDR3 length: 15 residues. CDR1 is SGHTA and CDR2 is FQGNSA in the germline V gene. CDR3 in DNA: TGTGCCAGCAGCGCTCGGGCTAGCGGACCGAATGTGCAGTTCTTC. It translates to CASSARASGPNVQFF. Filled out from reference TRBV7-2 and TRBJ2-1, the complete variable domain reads GAGVSQSPSNKVTEKGKDVELRCDPISGHTALYWYRQSLGQGLEFLIYFQGNSAPDKSGLPSDRFSAERTGGSVSTLTIQRTQQEDSAVYLCASSARASGPNVQFFGPGTRLTVL.

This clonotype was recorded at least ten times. CDR3: CSVALADNEQFF. The DNA for the CDR3 is TGCAGCGTTGCTCTAGCGGACAATGAGCAGTTCTTC. The chain has TRBV29-1 and TRBJ2-1; 7 bases align to TRBD2. Germline V gives CDR1 SQVTM, CDR2 ANQGSEA. V dropped 4 bases and J dropped 5; count of bases not matched to a gene: 2. The CDR3 runs to 12 residues.

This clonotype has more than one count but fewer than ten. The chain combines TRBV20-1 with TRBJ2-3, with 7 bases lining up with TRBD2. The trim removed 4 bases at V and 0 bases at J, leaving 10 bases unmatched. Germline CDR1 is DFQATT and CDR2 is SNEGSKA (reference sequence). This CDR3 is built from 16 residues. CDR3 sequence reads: CSANPWNSGSTDTQYF. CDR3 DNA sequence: TGCAGTGCTAACCCCTGGAATAGCGGGAGCACAGATACGCAGTATTTT.

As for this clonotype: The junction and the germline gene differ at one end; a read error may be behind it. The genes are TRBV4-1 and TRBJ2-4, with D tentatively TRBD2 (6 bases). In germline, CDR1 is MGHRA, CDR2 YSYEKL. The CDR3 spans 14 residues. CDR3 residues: CPSSLDGGKNIQYF. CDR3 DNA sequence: TGCCCCAGCAGCCTCGACGGGGGAAAAAACATTCAGTACTTC.

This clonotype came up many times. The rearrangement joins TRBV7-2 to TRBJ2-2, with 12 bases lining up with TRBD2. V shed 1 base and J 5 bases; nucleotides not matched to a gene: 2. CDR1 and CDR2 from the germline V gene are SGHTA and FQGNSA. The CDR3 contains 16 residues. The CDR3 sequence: CASSLEGTSGTGELFF. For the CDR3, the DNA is TGTGCCAGCAGCTTAGAAGGGACTAGCGGGACCGGGGAGCTGTTTTTT.

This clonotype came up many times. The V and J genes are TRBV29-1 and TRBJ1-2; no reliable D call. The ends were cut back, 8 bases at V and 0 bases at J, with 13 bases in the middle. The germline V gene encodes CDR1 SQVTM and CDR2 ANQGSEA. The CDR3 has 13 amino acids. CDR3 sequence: CSTKWGANYGYTF. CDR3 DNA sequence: TGCAGCACGAAGTGGGGAGCTAACTATGGCTACACCTTC.

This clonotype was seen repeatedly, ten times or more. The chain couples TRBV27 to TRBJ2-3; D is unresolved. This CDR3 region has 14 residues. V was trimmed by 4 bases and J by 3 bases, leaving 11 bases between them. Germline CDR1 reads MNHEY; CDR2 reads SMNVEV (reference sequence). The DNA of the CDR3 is TGTGCCAGCAGTTGGAGCGTGGGTACAGATACGCAGTATTTT. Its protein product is CASSWSVGTDTQYF.

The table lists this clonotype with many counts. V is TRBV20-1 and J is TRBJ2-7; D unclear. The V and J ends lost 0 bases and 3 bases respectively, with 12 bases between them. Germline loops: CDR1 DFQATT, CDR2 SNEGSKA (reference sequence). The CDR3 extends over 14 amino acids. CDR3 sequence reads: CSARDSFELYEQYF. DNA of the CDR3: TGCAGTGCTAGAGATAGTTTTGAGCTCTACGAGCAGTACTTC.

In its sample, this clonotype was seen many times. This CDR3 is CSAPSDRVVFQETQYF. The CDR3 DNA reads TGCAGTGCTCCATCAGACAGGGTGGTCTTCCAAGAGACCCAGTACTTC. This chain connects TRBV20-1 to TRBJ2-5, with TRBD1 matching over 7 bases. The CDR3 contains 16 residues. Trimming took 5 bases from V and 1 from J; bases not matched to a gene: 13. Germline CDR1 DFQATT, CDR2 SNEGSKA (reference sequence).

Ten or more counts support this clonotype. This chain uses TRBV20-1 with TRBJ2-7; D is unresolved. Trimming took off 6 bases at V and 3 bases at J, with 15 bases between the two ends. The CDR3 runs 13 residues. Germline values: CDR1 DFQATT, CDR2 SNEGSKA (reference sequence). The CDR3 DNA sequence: TGCAGTGCCCTGGATCCAGAACACTACGAGCAGTACTTC. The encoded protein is CSALDPEHYEQYF.

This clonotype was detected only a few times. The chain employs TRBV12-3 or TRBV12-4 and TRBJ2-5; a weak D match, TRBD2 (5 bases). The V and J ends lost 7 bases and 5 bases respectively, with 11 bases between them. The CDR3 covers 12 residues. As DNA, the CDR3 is TGTGCCAGCACGTTCGGGGAGGAGACCCAGTACTTC. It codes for CASTFGEETQYF.

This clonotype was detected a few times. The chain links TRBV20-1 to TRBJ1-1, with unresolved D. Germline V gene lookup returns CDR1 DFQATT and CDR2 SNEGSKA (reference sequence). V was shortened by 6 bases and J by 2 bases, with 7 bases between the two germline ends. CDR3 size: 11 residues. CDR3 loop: CSATGNTEAFF. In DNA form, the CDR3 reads TGCAGTGCCACCGGAAACACTGAAGCTTTCTTT.

In DNA, the CDR3 is TGCAGTACTTTACGGGACTCCGAGAGCTCCTACGAGCAGTACTTC. Its translation: CSTLRDSESSYEQYF. V gene TRBV20-1 combines with J gene TRBJ2-7; tentative D call: TRBD2 (6 bases). Trimming shortened V by 8 bases and J by 0 bases, and 20 bases separated the two germline ends. The CDR3 has 15 residues. Germline CDR1 is DFQATT and CDR2 is SNEGSKA (reference sequence).

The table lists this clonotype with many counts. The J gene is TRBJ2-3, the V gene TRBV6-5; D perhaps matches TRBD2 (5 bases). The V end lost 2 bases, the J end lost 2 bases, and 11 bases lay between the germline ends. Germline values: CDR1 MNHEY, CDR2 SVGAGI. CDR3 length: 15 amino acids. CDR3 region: CASSYIAGSTDTQYF. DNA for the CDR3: TGTGCCAGCAGTTACATTGCGGGCTCCACAGATACGCAGTATTTT.

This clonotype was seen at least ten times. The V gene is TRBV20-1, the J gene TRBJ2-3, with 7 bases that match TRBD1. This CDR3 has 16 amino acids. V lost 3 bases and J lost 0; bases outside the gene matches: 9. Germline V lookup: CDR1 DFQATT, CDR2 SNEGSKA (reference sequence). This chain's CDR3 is CSARGLQGSSTDTQYF. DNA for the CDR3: TGCAGTGCTAGGGGGCTACAGGGGTCTAGCACAGATACGCAGTATTTT.

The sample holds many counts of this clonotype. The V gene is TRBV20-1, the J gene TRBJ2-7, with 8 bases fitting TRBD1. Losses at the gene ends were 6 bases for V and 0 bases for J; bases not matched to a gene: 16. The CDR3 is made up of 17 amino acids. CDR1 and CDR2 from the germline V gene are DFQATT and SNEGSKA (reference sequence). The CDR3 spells CSASRDRSWGSSYEQYF. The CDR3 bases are TGCAGTGCATCAAGGGACAGGAGTTGGGGAAGCTCCTACGAGCAGTACTTC.

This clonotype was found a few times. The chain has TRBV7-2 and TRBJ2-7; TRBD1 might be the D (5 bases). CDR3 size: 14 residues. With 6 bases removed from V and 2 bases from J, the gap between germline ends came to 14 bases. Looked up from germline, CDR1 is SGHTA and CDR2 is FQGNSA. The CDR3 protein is CASSSLGAAYEQYF. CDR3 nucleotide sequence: TGTGCCAGCAGTTCTCTAGGGGCGGCCTACGAGCAGTACTTC. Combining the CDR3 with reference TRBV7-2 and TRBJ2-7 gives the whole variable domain GAGVSQSPSNKVTEKGKDVELRCDPISGHTALYWYRQSLGQGLEFLIYFQGNSAPDKSGLPSDRFSAERTGGSVSTLTIQRTQQEDSAVYLCASSSLGAAYEQYFGPGTRLTVT.

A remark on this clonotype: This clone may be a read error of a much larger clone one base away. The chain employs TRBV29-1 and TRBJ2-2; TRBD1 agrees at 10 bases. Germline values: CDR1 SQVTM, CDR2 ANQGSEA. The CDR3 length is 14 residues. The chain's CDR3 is CSVGQGGRGGALFF. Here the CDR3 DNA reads TGCAGCGTAGGACAGGGGGGCCGAGGCGGGGCGCTGTTTTTT.

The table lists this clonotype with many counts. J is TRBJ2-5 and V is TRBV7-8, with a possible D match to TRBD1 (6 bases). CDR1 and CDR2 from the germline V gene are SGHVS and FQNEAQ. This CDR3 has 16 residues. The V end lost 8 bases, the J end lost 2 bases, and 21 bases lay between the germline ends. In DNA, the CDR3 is TGTGCCAGCTGGGGGCCGGTGGCTTTAGGTCAAGAGACCCAGTACTTC. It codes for CASWGPVALGQETQYF.

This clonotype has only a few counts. CDR3 loop: CASSTVGLAGGPQGTGELFF. CDR3 sequence (DNA): TGTGCCAGCAGCACGGTCGGACTAGCGGGAGGGCCACAGGGCACCGGGGAGCTGTTTTTT. The gene calls are TRBV28 and TRBJ2-2; TRBD2 aligns across 15 bases. The CDR3 extends over 20 amino acids. With 6 bases clipped from V and 4 bases from J, the junction kept 15 bases outside the gene matches. Germline V gene sequence: CDR1 MDHEN, CDR2 SYDVKM.

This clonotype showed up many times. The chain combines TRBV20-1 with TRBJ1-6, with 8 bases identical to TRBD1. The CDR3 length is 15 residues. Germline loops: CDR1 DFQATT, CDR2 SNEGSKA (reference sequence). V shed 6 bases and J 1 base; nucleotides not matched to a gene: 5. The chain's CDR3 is CSATGAQSYNSPLHF. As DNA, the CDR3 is TGCAGTGCGACAGGGGCACAGTCCTATAATTCACCCCTCCACTTT.

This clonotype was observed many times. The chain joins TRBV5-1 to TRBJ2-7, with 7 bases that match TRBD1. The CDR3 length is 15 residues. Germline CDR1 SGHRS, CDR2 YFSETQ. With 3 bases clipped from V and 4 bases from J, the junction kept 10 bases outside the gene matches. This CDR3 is CASSYQPGTAYEQYF. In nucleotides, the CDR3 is TGCGCCAGCAGCTATCAGCCCGGGACAGCGTACGAGCAGTACTTC.

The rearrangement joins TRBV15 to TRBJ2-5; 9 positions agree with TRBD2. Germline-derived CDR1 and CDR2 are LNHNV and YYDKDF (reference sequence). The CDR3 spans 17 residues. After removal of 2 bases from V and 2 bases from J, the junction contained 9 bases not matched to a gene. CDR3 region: CATSRSLLAGEQETQYF. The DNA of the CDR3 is TGTGCCACCAGCAGATCGCTGTTAGCGGGAGAGCAAGAGACCCAGTACTTC.

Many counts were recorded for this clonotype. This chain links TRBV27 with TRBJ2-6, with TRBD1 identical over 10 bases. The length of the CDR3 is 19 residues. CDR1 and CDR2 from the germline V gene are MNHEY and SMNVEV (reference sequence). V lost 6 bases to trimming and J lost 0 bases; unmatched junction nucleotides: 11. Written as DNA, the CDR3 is TGTGCCAGCAGGTTAACCGGGACAGGGGCGTCCTCTGGGGCCAACGTCCTGACTTTC. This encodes CASRLTGTGASSGANVLTF.

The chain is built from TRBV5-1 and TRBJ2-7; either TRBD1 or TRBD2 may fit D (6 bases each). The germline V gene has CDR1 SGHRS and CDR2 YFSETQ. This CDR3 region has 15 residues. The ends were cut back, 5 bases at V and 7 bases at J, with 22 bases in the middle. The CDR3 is CASRNEGGPLGEQYF. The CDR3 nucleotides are TGCGCCAGCAGAAATGAGGGGGGACCCCTAGGAGAGCAGTACTTC.

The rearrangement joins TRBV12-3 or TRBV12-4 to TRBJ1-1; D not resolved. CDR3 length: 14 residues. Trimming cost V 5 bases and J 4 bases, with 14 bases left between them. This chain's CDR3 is CASSRTRWGTEAFF. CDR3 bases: TGTGCCAGCAGTAGGACCCGGTGGGGCACTGAAGCTTTCTTT.

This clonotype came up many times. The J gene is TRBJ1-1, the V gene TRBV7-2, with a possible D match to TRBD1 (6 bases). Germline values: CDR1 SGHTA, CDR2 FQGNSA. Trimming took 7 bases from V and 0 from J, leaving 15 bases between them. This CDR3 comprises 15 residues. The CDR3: CASIRDTAMNTEAFF. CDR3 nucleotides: TGTGCCAGCATCCGGGACACTGCCATGAACACTGAAGCTTTCTTT. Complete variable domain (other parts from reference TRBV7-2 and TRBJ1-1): GAGVSQSPSNKVTEKGKDVELRCDPISGHTALYWYRQSLGQGLEFLIYFQGNSAPDKSGLPSDRFSAERTGGSVSTLTIQRTQQEDSAVYLCASIRDTAMNTEAFFGQGTRLTVV.

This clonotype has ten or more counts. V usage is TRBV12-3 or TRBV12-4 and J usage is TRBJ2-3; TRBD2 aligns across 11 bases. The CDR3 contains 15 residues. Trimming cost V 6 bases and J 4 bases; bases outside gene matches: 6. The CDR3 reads CASSQTSGTADTQYF. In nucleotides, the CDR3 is TGTGCCAGCAGCCAGACTAGCGGGACCGCAGATACGCAGTATTTT.

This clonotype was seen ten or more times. CDR3 DNA sequence: TGCAGCGTTGATGCAACCGGGACAGGGTTGGACGAGCAGTACTTC. Its translation is CSVDATGTGLDEQYF. This chain connects TRBV29-1 to TRBJ2-7; 9 nucleotides align to TRBD1. The CDR3 has 15 residues. Trimming removed 3 bases from V and 5 bases from J; junction bases left unmatched: 11. Germline CDR1 and CDR2: SQVTM and ANQGSEA.